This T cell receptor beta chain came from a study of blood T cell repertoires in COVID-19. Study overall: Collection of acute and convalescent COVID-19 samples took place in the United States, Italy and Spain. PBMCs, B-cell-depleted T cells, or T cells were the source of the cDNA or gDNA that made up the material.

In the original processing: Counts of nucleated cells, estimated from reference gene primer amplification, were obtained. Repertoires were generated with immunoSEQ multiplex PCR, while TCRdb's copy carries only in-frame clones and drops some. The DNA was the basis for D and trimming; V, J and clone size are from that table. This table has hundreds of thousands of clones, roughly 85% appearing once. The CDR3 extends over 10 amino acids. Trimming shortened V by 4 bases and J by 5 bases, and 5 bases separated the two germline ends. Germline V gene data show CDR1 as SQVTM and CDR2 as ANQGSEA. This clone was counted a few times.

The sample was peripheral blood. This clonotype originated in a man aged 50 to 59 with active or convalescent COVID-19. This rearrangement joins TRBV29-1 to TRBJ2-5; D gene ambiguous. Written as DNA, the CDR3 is TGCAGCGTTGCTCCGGAGACCCAGTACTTC. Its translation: CSVAPETQYF.